The sequence of this T cell receptor (beta chain) was determined in a study of CD8 T cells in Susac syndrome. This clonotype was detected once. The germline V gene encodes CDR1 SGHRS and CDR2 YFSETQ. Trimming removed 3 bases from V and 4 bases from J, with 13 bases in between. This CDR3 has 15 amino acids. An amount of RNA that ranged from 0.5 to 1 ug was reverse transcribed with random hexamers. Each CDR3 protein gets one entry after TCRdb re-called the immunoSEQ multiplex PCR reads with MiXCR. This table has more than 250,000 distinct CDR3 sequences, around 90% appearing once. This chain joins TRBV5-1 and TRBJ2-2; D ambiguous. The sequenced sample consisted of CD4+ T cells from PBMCs. This TCR was sampled from a human donor with multiple sclerosis. In DNA form, the CDR3 reads TGCGCCAGCAGCTCGACGCTGGCGAGCACCGGGGAGCTGTTTTTT. Translated, it gives CASSSTLASTGELFF.